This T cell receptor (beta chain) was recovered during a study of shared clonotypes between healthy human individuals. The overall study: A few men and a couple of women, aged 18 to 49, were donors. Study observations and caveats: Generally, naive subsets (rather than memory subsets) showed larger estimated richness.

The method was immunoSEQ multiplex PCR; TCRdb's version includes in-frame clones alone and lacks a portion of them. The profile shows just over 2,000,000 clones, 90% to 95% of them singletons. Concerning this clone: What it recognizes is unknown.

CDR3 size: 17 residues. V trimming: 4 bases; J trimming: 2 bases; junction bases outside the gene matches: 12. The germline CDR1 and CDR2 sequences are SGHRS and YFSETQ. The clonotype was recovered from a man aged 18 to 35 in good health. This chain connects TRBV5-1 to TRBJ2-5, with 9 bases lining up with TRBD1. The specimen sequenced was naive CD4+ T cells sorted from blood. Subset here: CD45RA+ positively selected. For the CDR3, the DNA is TGCGCCAGCAGCCTCTCCCCGGGACAGGGAAATCAAGAGACCCAGTACTTC. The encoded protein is CASSLSPGQGNQETQYF. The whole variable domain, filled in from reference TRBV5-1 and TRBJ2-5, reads KAGVTQTPRYLIKTRGQQVTLSCSPISGHRSVSWYQQTPGQGLQFLFEYFSETQRNKGNFPGRFSGRQFSNSRSEMNVSTLELGDSALYLCASSLSPGQGNQETQYFGPGTRLLVL.